This T cell receptor beta chain was profiled in a study of tumor and adjacent non-tumor tissue in lung cancer. Three rounds of nested PCR, following a modified ARM-PCR protocol, produced the TCRbeta library. TCRdb recomputed calls from the multiplex PCR reads with MiXCR, one row per CDR3 protein. Of more than 45,000 distinct CDR3 sequences listed, roughly 69% are singletons. With 7 bases removed from V and 9 bases from J, the gap between germline ends came to 19 bases. CDR3 size: 15 residues. The germline gives CDR1 MNHNY, CDR2 SVGAGI (reference sequence). This clonotype was found once. This sample's RNA came from whole unsorted tissue. More than 3 cm separated this lung sample from the edge of the tumor.

The sequence was obtained from a woman aged 55-70 years with non-small cell lung cancer. The chain links TRBV6-6 to TRBJ1-6; D call uncertain. Sequencing was done on a sample of distant non-tumor lung tissue. The CDR3 nucleotides read TGTGCCAGCACTCCGGCGGAGCAAGGGTCTTCACCCCTCCACTTT. This sequence encodes CASTPAEQGSSPLHF.